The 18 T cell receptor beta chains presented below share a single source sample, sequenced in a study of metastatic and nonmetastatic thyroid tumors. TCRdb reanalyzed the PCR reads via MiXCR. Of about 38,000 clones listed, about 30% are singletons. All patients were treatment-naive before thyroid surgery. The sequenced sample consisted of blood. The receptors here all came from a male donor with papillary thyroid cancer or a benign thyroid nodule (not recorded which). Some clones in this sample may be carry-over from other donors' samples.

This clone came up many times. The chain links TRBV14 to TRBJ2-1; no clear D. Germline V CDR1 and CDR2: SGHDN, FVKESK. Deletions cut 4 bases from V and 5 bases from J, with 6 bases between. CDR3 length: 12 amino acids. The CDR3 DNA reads TGTGCCAGCAGCCCGGCGAACAATGAGCAGTTCTTC. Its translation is CASSPANNEQFF.

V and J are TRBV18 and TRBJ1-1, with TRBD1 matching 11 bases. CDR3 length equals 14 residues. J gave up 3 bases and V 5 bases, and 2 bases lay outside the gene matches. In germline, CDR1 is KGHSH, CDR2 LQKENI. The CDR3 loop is CASSMGQGDTEAFF. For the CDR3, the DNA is TGTGCCAGCTCAATGGGACAGGGGGACACTGAAGCTTTCTTT. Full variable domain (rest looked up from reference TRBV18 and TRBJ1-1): NAGVMQNPRHLVRRRGQEARLRCSPMKGHSHVYWYRQLPEEGLKFMVYLQKENIIDESGMPKERFSAEFPKEGPSILRIQQVVRGDSAAYFCASSMGQGDTEAFFGQGTRLTVV.

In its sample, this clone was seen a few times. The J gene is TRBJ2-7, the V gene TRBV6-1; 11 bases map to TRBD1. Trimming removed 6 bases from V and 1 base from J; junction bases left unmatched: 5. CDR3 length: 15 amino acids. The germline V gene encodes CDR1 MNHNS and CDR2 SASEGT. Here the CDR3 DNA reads TGTGCCAGCAGGGGACAGGGGGTAAAATCCTACGAGCAGTACTTC. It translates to CASRGQGVKSYEQYF.

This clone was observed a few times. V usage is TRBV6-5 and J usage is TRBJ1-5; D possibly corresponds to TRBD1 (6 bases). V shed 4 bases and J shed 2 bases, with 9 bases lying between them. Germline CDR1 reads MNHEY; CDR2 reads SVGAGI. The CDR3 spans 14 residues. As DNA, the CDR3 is TGTGCCAGCAGTTCCCGACAGGGCAATCAGCCCCAGCATTTT. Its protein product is CASSSRQGNQPQHF.

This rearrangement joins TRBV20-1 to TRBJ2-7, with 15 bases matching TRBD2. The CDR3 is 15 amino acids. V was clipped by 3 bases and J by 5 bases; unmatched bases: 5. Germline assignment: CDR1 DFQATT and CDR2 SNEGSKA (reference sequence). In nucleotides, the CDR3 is TGCAGTGCTAGGCCCGGGACTAGCGGGAGGAACGAGCAGTACTTC. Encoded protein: CSARPGTSGRNEQYF.

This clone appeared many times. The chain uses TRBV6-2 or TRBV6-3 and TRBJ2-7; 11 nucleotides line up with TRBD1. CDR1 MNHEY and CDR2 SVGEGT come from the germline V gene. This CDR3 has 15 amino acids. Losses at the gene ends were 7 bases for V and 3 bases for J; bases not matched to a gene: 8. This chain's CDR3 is CASNLSGTGGYEQYF. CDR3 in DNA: TGTGCCAGCAATTTATCCGGGACAGGGGGCTACGAGCAGTACTTC.

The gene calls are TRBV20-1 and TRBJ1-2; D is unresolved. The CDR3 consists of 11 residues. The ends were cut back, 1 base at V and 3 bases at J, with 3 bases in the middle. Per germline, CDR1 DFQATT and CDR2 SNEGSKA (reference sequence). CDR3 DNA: TGCAGTGCTAGAGGAGACTATGGCTACACCTTC. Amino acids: CSARGDYGYTF.

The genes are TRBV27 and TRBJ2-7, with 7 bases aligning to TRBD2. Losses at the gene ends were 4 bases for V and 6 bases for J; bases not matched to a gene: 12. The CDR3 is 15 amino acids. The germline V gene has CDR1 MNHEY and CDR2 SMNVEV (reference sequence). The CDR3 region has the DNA TGTGCCAGCAGTTCCTCCTGGGAGGGCCGAGCCGAGCAGTACTTC. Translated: CASSSSWEGRAEQYF.

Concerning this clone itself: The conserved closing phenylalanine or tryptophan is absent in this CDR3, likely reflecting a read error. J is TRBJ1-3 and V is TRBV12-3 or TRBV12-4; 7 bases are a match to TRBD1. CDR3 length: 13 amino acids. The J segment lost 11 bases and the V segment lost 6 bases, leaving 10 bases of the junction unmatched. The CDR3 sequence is CASSPGTGDPIYS. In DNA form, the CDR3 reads TGTGCCAGCAGCCCCGGTACAGGGGACCCCATATATTCT.

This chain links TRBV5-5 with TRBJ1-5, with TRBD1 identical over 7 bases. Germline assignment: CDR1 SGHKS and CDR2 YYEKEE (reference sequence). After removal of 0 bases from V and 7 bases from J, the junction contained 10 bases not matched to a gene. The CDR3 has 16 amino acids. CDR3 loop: CASSLASTQTGQPQHF. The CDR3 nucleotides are TGTGCCAGCAGCTTGGCCAGTACGCAGACAGGGCAGCCCCAGCATTTT. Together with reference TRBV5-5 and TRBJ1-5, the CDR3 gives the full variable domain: DAGVTQSPTHLIKTRGQQVTLRCSPISGHKSVSWYQQVLGQGPQFIFQYYEKEERGRGNFPDRFSARQFPNYSSELNVNALLLGDSALYLCASSLASTQTGQPQHFGDGTRLSIL.

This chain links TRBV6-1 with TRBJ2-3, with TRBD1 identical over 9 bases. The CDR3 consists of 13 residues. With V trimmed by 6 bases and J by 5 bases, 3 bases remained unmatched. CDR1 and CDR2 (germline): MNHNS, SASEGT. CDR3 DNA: TGTGCCAGCAGGGGACAGGGTGGAGATACGCAGTATTTT. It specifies CASRGQGGDTQYF.

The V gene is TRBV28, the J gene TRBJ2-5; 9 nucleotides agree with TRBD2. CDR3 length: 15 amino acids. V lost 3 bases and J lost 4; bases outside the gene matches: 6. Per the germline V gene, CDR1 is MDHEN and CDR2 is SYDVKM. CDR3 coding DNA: TGTGCCAGCAGTTTTTCGGCGGGAGGGCCAGAGACCCAGTACTTC. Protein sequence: CASSFSAGGPETQYF.

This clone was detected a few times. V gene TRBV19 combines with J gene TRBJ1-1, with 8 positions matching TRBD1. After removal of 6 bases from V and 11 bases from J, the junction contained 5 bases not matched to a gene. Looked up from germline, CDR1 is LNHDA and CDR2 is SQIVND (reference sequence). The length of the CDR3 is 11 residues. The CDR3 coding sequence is TGTGCCAGTAGGACCAGGGGGCACGCTTTCTTT. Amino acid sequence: CASRTRGHAFF.

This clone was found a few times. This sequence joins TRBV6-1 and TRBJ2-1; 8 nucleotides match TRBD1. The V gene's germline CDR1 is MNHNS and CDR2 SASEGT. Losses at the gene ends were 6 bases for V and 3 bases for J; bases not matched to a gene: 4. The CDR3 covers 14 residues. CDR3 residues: CASRGTGGYNEQFF. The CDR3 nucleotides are TGTGCCAGCAGAGGGACAGGAGGCTACAATGAGCAGTTCTTC.

The CDR3 bases are TGTGCCACCAGTGCGTCGGGAGGGCCCTACGAGCAGTACTTC. Its protein is CATSASGGPYEQYF. V is TRBV24-1 and J is TRBJ2-7; 8 bases map to TRBD2. The junction had 4 bases not matched to a gene; V was cut back by 5 bases and J by 2 bases. The germline V gene encodes CDR1 KGHDR and CDR2 SFDVKD. The CDR3 loop spans 14 amino acids.

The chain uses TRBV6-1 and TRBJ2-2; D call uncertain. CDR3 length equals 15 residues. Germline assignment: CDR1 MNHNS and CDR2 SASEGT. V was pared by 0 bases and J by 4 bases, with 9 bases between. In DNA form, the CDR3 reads TGTGCCAGCAGTGAAGCGCTGGGGTTCACCGGGGAGCTGTTTTTT. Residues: CASSEALGFTGELFF.

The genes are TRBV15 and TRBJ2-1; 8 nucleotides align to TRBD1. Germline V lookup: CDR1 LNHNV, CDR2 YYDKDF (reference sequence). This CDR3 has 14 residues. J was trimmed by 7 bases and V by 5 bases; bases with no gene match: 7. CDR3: CATSPTGARNEQFF. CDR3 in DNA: TGTGCCACCAGCCCGACAGGGGCGCGGAATGAGCAGTTCTTC.

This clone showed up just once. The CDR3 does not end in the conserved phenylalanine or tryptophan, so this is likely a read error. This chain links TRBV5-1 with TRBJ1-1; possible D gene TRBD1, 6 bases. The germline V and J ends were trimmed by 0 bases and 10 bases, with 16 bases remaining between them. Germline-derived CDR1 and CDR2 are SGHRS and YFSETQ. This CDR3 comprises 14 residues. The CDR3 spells CASSLEEGVIRAFL. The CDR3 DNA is TGCGCCAGCAGCTTGGAGGAGGGGGTAATAAGAGCTTTCCTT.